These 17 T cell receptor beta chains originate from one sample sequenced in a study of T cell changes during pregnancy in multiple sclerosis. TCRdb keeps only in-frame clones here, not all; method: immunoSEQ multiplex PCR. The sample has 50,000 to 65,000 clones, 85% to 95% seen once. The starting material was CD8+ T cells from peripheral blood mononuclear cells, obtained in the second trimester of pregnancy. Receptor source: a female donor with multiple sclerosis, enrolled in a pregnancy study.

For this clone: Other DNA sequences in the sample encode the same CDR3. The chain uses TRBV19 and TRBJ1-1, with D possibly TRBD1 on 5 matching bases. The V gene lost 3 bases and the J gene lost 0 bases, with 8 bases spanning the gap. The CDR3 contains 14 residues. From germline, CDR1 is LNHDA and CDR2 SQIVND (reference sequence). CDR3 amino acids: CASSIQGMNTEAFF. The CDR3 DNA is TGTGCCAGTAGTATTCAGGGAATGAACACTGAAGCTTTCTTT.

This sequence joins TRBV7-9 and TRBJ2-2, with 9 bases that match TRBD2. J gave up 6 bases and V 0 bases, and 5 bases lay outside the gene matches. Per germline, CDR1 SEHNR and CDR2 FQNEAQ (reference sequence). This CDR3 spans 16 amino acids. The CDR3 region has the DNA TGTGCCAGCAGCTTAGCAGCTAGCGGGGTGGCCGGGGAGCTGTTTTTT. Encoded protein: CASSLAASGVAGELFF.

The rearrangement joins TRBV15 to TRBJ2-2; 12 bases align to TRBD1. Germline trimming cut 8 bases from V and 7 bases from J; bases unmatched to any gene: 14. CDR1 is LNHNV, CDR2 YYDKDF, per germline (reference sequence). The CDR3 is 17 residues long. In nucleotides, the CDR3 is TGTGCCACCGAGAAGGGGGACAGGGGGCCTCGGATCGGGGAGCTGTTTTTT. This codes for CATEKGDRGPRIGELFF. The full variable domain, in which reference TRBV15 and TRBJ2-2 provide the parts outside the CDR3, is DAMVIQNPRYQVTQFGKPVTLSCSQTLNHNVMYWYQQKSSQAPKLLFHYYDKDFNNEADTPDNFQSRRPNTSFCFLDIRSPGLGDTAMYLCATEKGDRGPRIGELFFGEGSRLTVL.

The CDR3 reads CASSIGLAREQYF. DNA for the CDR3: TGTGCCAGCAGTATAGGACTAGCGAGGGAGCAGTACTTC. This sequence joins TRBV27 and TRBJ2-7, with 9 positions matching TRBD2. The germline CDR1 and CDR2 sequences are MNHEY and SMNVEV (reference sequence). The junction had 6 bases not matched to a gene; V was cut back by 5 bases and J by 7 bases. The CDR3 is made up of 13 amino acids.

The chain links TRBV30 to TRBJ2-5; 7 bases are a match to TRBD2. Germline V gene data show CDR1 as GTSNPN and CDR2 as SVGIG (reference sequence). V trimming: 7 bases; J trimming: 3 bases; junction bases outside the gene matches: 11. CDR3 length equals 14 residues. Here the CDR3 reads CAFCPGLSKETQYF. The CDR3 region has the DNA TGTGCCTTTTGTCCGGGACTATCAAAAGAGACCCAGTACTTC.

This chain uses TRBV20-1 with TRBJ2-7; maybe TRBD2 (6 bases). V lost 6 bases to trimming and J lost 3 bases, with 9 bases between them. The CDR3 has 11 residues. The germline gives CDR1 DFQATT, CDR2 SNEGSKA (reference sequence). In nucleotides, the CDR3 is TGCAGTGCCCCGACTAGCTACGAGCAGTACTTC. As protein: CSAPTSYEQYF.

V gene TRBV5-1 combines with J gene TRBJ2-4; 11 nucleotides match TRBD2. The CDR3 runs 15 residues. V was clipped by 7 bases and J by 3 bases; unmatched bases: 6. The germline CDR1 and CDR2 sequences are SGHRS and YFSETQ. The CDR3: CASGTSGNIKNIQYF. The CDR3 DNA reads TGCGCCAGCGGGACTAGCGGCAATATCAAAAACATTCAGTACTTC. Based on the CDR3 plus reference TRBV5-1 and TRBJ2-4, the full variable domain is KAGVTQTPRYLIKTRGQQVTLSCSPISGHRSVSWYQQTPGQGLQFLFEYFSETQRNKGNFPGRFSGRQFSNSRSEMNVSTLELGDSALYLCASGTSGNIKNIQYFGAGTRLSVL.

This chain connects TRBV4-3 to TRBJ2-5; 14 positions match TRBD2. Germline lookup yields CDR1 LGHNA and CDR2 YSLEER. V dropped 2 bases and J dropped 3; count of bases not matched to a gene: 5. The CDR3 sequence is 17 residues long. The CDR3 coding sequence is TGCGCCAGCAGCCAACTCCCGGGACTAGCGGGAGAAGAGACCCAGTACTTC. Translated: CASSQLPGLAGEETQYF.

The CDR3 sequence: CASSFRSGELFF. In DNA form, the CDR3 reads TGTGCCAGCAGCTTCCGTTCCGGGGAGCTGTTTTTT. The chain is built from TRBV7-3 and TRBJ2-2; D ambiguous. CDR1 and CDR2 from the germline V gene are SGHTA and FQGTGA. V was cut by 3 bases and J by 6 bases, with 5 bases left in between. This CDR3 spans 12 amino acids.

The sample holds a few counts of this clone. The chain recombines TRBV21-1 with TRBJ1-2; TRBD1, the D gene given by the table, was not confirmed from the DNA. TRBV21-1 is tagged as a pseudogene. This CDR3 contains 12 residues. CDR3 residues: CASSKGTGGYTF. The CDR3 DNA sequence: TGTGCCAGCAGCAAAGGGACAGGGGGCTACACCTTC.

The chain joins TRBV7-8 to TRBJ2-7, with a possible D match to TRBD1 (6 bases). The germline CDR1 and CDR2 sequences are SGHVS and FQNEAQ. This CDR3 is built from 16 residues. V was clipped by 0 bases and J by 2 bases, with 14 bases between them. As DNA, the CDR3 is TGTGCCAGCAGCTTAGCGGGGCAGGGGATTACCTACGAGCAGTACTTC. As protein: CASSLAGQGITYEQYF.

The rearrangement uses TRBV19 and TRBJ2-7; D unresolved. The germline V gene has CDR1 LNHDA and CDR2 SQIVND (reference sequence). CDR3 length: 12 amino acids. Trimming pared 6 bases from V and 2 bases from J, leaving 8 bases between. CDR3 residues: CASSRVPYEQYF. CDR3 DNA sequence: TGTGCCAGTAGCCGCGTACCCTACGAGCAGTACTTC.

This sequence joins TRBV23-1 and TRBJ1-2, with 11 bases identical to TRBD1. TRBV23-1 is an open reading frame, and its role is uncertain. V shed 2 bases, J shed 4 bases, and the junction held 9 bases outside the gene matches. The CDR3 length is 17 residues. Written as DNA, the CDR3 is TGCGCCAGCAGTCAACCGGACAGGGGGCGAGGAGGCTATGGCTACACCTTC. This gives the protein CASSQPDRGRGGYGYTF.

The gene calls are TRBV14 and TRBJ2-1; 10 bases are shared with TRBD2. CDR3 length equals 18 residues. Per the germline V gene, CDR1 is SGHDN and CDR2 is FVKESK. The V gene end was trimmed by 1 base and the J gene end by 9 bases; junction bases not matched to a gene: 15. The CDR3 here is CASSQVQREGLSPFEQFF. The CDR3 coding sequence is TGTGCCAGCAGCCAAGTCCAGCGGGAGGGCCTATCCCCGTTTGAGCAGTTCTTC.

The rearrangement links TRBV29-1 to TRBJ2-1, with 9 bases matching TRBD2. The length of the CDR3 is 14 residues. The V segment lost 5 bases and the J segment 7 bases; nucleotides outside the gene matches: 9. CDR1 and CDR2 from the germline V gene are SQVTM and ANQGSEA. For the CDR3, the DNA is TGCAGCGTTCTCGGACTAGCGTCTTTTAATGAGCAGTTCTTC. This encodes CSVLGLASFNEQFF.

The chain has TRBV9 and TRBJ2-2; tentative D call: TRBD1 (6 bases). Germline-derived CDR1 and CDR2 are SGDLS and YYNGEE. The germline V and J ends were trimmed by 2 bases and 5 bases, with 22 bases remaining between them. CDR3 length equals 18 residues. In DNA form, the CDR3 reads TGTGCCAGCAGCGTTCCCCGGGACACCTCTCGGGGAACCGGGGAGCTGTTTTTT. Its translation: CASSVPRDTSRGTGELFF.

The rearrangement joins TRBV9 to TRBJ1-1; perhaps TRBD1 as D (5 bases). The CDR3 extends over 14 amino acids. CDR1 is SGDLS, CDR2 YYNGEE, per germline. Deletions cut 2 bases from V and 8 bases from J, with 16 bases between. In DNA form, the CDR3 reads TGTGCCAGCAGCGTGAACGGAGGGGCGGTAGAAGCTTTCTTT. Amino acids: CASSVNGGAVEAFF.